This paragraph reports one T cell receptor (beta chain). Measured with immunoSEQ multiplex PCR; TCRdb has only the in-frame clones, and not every one. The sample contains about 8,100 clones, less than 85% of which appear only once. The ends were cut back, 4 bases at V and 2 bases at J, with 14 bases in the middle. CDR1 is GTSNPN and CDR2 is SVGIG in the germline V gene (reference sequence). There are 14 residues in the CDR3. This entry is derived from a study of chemoradiotherapy in HPV16-positive cancers. Study summary: Candidate HPV-specific T-cell clones and common TCR motifs came from functional assays in a couple of HPV16-positive patients.

The receptor comes from a human donor with HPV-associated anogenital cancer. Sampling was done from a patient who underwent chemoradiotherapy. The J gene is TRBJ1-2, the V gene TRBV30, with D possibly being TRBD1 (6 bases). The CDR3 reads CAWTLGTPNYGYTF. DNA of the CDR3: TGTGCCTGGACGCTTGGGACACCCAACTATGGCTACACCTTC. Using reference TRBV30 and TRBJ1-2 for the parts outside the CDR3, the full variable domain is SQTIHQWPATLVQPVGSPLSLECTVEGTSNPNLYWYRQAAGRGLQLLFYSVGIGQISSEVPQNLSASRPQDRQFILSSKKLLLSDSGFYLCAWTLGTPNYGYTFGSGTRLTVV.